This TCR beta chain was found in a study of regulatory T cells in long-lasting Graves disease. Many counts were recorded for this clonotype. Its specificity is unknown. Time point meaning: persistent/refractory GD, antithyroid drugs over 5 years with positive TRAb. Isolated PBMC RNA provided the starting material for the TCR library. General study results and limits: When disease was persistent, TRBV28, TRBJ1-2 and TRBJ2-5 were the favored segments. Among persistent patients, a larger number of public clonotypes were shared (about 2,700) than among newly diagnosed patients (around 980).

Trimming shortened V by 3 bases and J by 7 bases, and 13 bases separated the two germline ends. CDR1 DFQATT and CDR2 SNEGSKA come from the germline V gene (reference sequence). The CDR3 is 13 amino acids. Libraries of TCR beta came from iRepertoire HTBI primers plus Arm-PCR of CDR3 regions. TCRdb re-analysed the multiplex PCR reads in MiXCR, keeping a single row per CDR3 protein. The sample holds about 430,000 distinct CDR3 sequences, 21% seen once. The chain uses TRBV20-1 and TRBJ1-5, with D possibly being TRBD1 (5 bases). The sequenced sample was peripheral blood mononuclear cells (PBMCs), obtained when the disease was refractory, from a patient treated with antithyroid drugs. This clonotype was sampled from a female donor with Graves disease. The CDR3 nucleotides are TGCAGTGCTAGTGCAGGGTTGTACCAGCCCCAGCATTTT. Its translation is CSASAGLYQPQHF.